This entry is about one TCR beta chain. CDR1 SGHTA and CDR2 FQGNSA come from the germline V gene. CDR3 length equals 15 residues. The ends lost 5 bases at V and 8 bases at J; junction bases unmatched: 9. The input for sorted-subset replicate PCRs was 200 ng DNA, about 30,000 T cell genomes. TCRdb's table, derived via immunoSEQ multiplex PCR, lists solely in-frame clones and lacks some. Of 300,000 to 400,000 clones in the sample, 73% were seen once. This record comes from a study of shared clonotypes between healthy human individuals. The chain joins TRBV7-2 to TRBJ2-1; TRBD1 aligns across 10 bases. Material for sequencing was memory CD4+ T cells sorted from blood. Subset given: CD45RA-negative fraction. The origin of this receptor is a man aged 30 to 39 in good health. CDR3 sequence (DNA): TGTGCCAGCAGCCCCGACAGGGGGCGCGGGGATGAGCAGTTCTTC. Its translation is CASSPDRGRGDEQFF.